The clone carrying this T cell receptor beta chain was picked up a small number of times. The CDR3 covers 14 residues. CDR1 is SEHNR and CDR2 is FQNEAQ in the germline V gene (reference sequence). Trimming pared 3 bases from V and 6 bases from J, leaving 13 bases between. Primers for the PCR totalled 60 Vbeta and 13 Jbeta. The repertoire was sequenced with immunoSEQ multiplex PCR; TCRdb's copy has only in-frame clones and lacks some. The sample lists some 150,000 clones; about two thirds were seen once. These data originate in a study of cytomegalovirus exposure and HLA in healthy donors. Study information: Unique TCR beta sequences numbering about 100 million came from approximately 180 million T cells in an earlier analysis.

The chain uses TRBV7-9 and TRBJ2-3; possible D gene TRBD2, 6 bases. This receptor was obtained from a man aged 50-59 years in good health and CMV-seropositive. The sequencing input was PBMCs. The CDR3 region has the DNA TGTGCCAGCAGCTTGCGGGGAGCGTCGGATACGCAGTATTTT. Amino acid sequence: CASSLRGASDTQYF.